This T cell receptor (beta chain) appears in the sequencing data of a study of beta chain bispecific antibodies for T cell cancers. Study at large: Sequenced cells survived coculture with leukemia lines plus bispecific antibodies. Study findings and constraints: In these mixed samples, most targeted TRBV reads derived from the leukemia cell line.

This clonotype was seen many times. Its antigen remains unknown. TCRdb reprocessed the 5' RACE reads via MiXCR and lists one record per CDR3 protein. This table holds approximately 20,000 distinct CDR3 sequences, approximately 2.4% found once. T cells were expanded from blood mononuclear cells for 2 to 3 days with anti-CD3 OKT3 or CD3/CD28 beads. The germline CDR1 and CDR2 sequences are MNHEY and SVGAGI. The CDR3 sequence is 15 residues long. Trimming took 2 bases from V and 2 from J, leaving 10 bases between them. This chain connects TRBV6-5 to TRBJ1-5; D uncertain. This receptor was obtained from a human donor in good health. Some clones in this sample may be carry-over from other donors' samples. The source material was healthy donor T cells cultured with leukemia cells. This chain's CDR3 is CASSYDQWGNQPQHF. For the CDR3, the DNA is TGTGCCAGCAGTTACGACCAGTGGGGCAATCAGCCCCAGCATTTT.